This entry lists 20 T cell receptor beta chains sequenced from one sample in a study of tumor-infiltrating lymphocytes in localized non-small cell lung cancer. Sequencing was performed with immunoSEQ multiplex PCR; in TCRdb, only in-frame clones are kept and a portion is missing. In the table there are over 5,000 clones, roughly 74% of which are singletons. The sequencing input was lung tumor tissue. These receptors were taken from a human donor with non-small cell lung cancer.

With respect to this clone: One end of the junction fails to match germline, which may point to a read error. The CDR3 DNA follows: TGTGCCAGCAGCTTAACTGGTCGACTCCCTGTCTTC. It is translated as CASSLTGRLPVF. J is TRBJ2-1 and V is TRBV7-3, with D unresolved. CDR3 length: 12 residues. The germline gives CDR1 SGHTA, CDR2 FQGTGA.

The gene calls are TRBV27 and TRBJ1-4; unclear D gene. V was clipped by 4 bases and J by 8 bases, with 14 bases between them. Germline loops: CDR1 MNHEY, CDR2 SMNVEV (reference sequence). This CDR3 is built from 14 residues. The chain's CDR3 is CASSSRRDNEKLFF. As DNA, the CDR3 is TGTGCCAGCAGTTCCCGCCGGGATAACGAAAAACTGTTTTTT.

The chain is built from TRBV18 and TRBJ1-5; a possible D gene is TRBD1 (6 bases). Germline CDR1 and CDR2: KGHSH and LQKENI. CDR3 size: 15 residues. V was shortened by 0 bases and J by 7 bases, with 13 bases between the two germline ends. The CDR3 coding sequence is TGTGCCAGCTCACCACCGGGGGGCGCCGGACAGCCCCAGCATTTT. Amino acids: CASSPPGGAGQPQHF. Variable domain in full (rest from reference TRBV18 and TRBJ1-5): NAGVMQNPRHLVRRRGQEARLRCSPMKGHSHVYWYRQLPEEGLKFMVYLQKENIIDESGMPKERFSAEFPKEGPSILRIQQVVRGDSAAYFCASSPPGGAGQPQHFGDGTRLSIL.

DNA for the CDR3: TGTGCCAGCAGCATCGGAGTCGGGGAGCTGTTTTTT. Protein sequence: CASSIGVGELFF. This chain joins TRBV7-2 and TRBJ2-2; D is ambiguous. This CDR3 comprises 12 residues. Trimming left V 5 bases short and J 7 bases short, with 8 bases between. Germline CDR1 SGHTA, CDR2 FQGNSA.

The V call is TRBV9, the J call TRBJ1-6, with 9 bases lining up with TRBD1. After removal of 3 bases from V and 7 bases from J, the junction contained 2 bases not matched to a gene. CDR3 length: 14 residues. Germline V gene data show CDR1 as SGDLS and CDR2 as YYNGEE. DNA of the CDR3: TGTGCCAGCAGCGCACAGGGGGCCAATTCACCCCTCCACTTT. This sequence encodes CASSAQGANSPLHF.

The chain employs TRBV15 and TRBJ1-3, with 10 bases lining up with TRBD1. The CDR3 is 13 amino acids. The germline V gene encodes CDR1 LNHNV and CDR2 YYDKDF (reference sequence). With V trimmed by 5 bases and J by 7 bases, 2 bases remained unmatched. The CDR3 sequence is CATSSDRGNTIYF. Here the CDR3 DNA reads TGTGCCACCAGCTCGGACAGGGGGAACACCATATATTTT. Using reference TRBV15 and TRBJ1-3 for the parts outside the CDR3, the full variable domain is DAMVIQNPRYQVTQFGKPVTLSCSQTLNHNVMYWYQQKSSQAPKLLFHYYDKDFNNEADTPDNFQSRRPNTSFCFLDIRSPGLGDTAMYLCATSSDRGNTIYFGEGSWLTVV.

This clone has a handful of counts. The J gene is TRBJ1-3, the V gene TRBV19; D perhaps matches TRBD1 (6 bases). The CDR3 spans 17 residues. CDR1 is LNHDA and CDR2 is SQIVND in the germline V gene (reference sequence). V lost 5 bases and J lost 2, with 19 bases in between. CDR3 nucleotide sequence: TGTGCCAGTAGTTTTCGGGGTCGGGGGCTGGCTGGAAACACCATATATTTT. Translated, it gives CASSFRGRGLAGNTIYF.

This chain connects TRBV6-1 to TRBJ1-1, with 8 bases that match TRBD1. Germline loops: CDR1 MNHNS, CDR2 SASEGT. The CDR3 loop spans 14 amino acids. The ends lost 5 bases at V and 4 bases at J; junction bases unmatched: 6. The CDR3 spells CASSYYGQGTEAFF. The CDR3 DNA is TGTGCCAGCAGTTATTACGGACAGGGCACTGAAGCTTTCTTT.

The DNA for the CDR3 is TGTGCCAGCAGTCCCGGATCCCGGGGCACTGAAGCTTTCTTT. Its protein product is CASSPGSRGTEAFF. The chain combines TRBV6-5 with TRBJ1-1; D ambiguous. Trimming stripped 5 bases from V and 4 bases from J, with 14 bases between. CDR3 length equals 14 residues. Germline V gene sequence: CDR1 MNHEY, CDR2 SVGAGI.

The chain is built from TRBV27 and TRBJ2-5; D gene ambiguous. Germline CDR1 MNHEY, CDR2 SMNVEV (reference sequence). The V end lost 4 bases, the J end lost 4 bases, and 10 bases lay between the germline ends. This CDR3 has 13 residues. This CDR3 is CASSWKGGETQYF. The CDR3 coding sequence is TGTGCCAGCAGTTGGAAGGGTGGAGAGACCCAGTACTTC.

This clone ranks as medium-sized. The V and J genes are TRBV6-5 and TRBJ1-2, with TRBD1 matching over 7 bases. This CDR3 has 14 residues. J lost 7 bases, V lost 6 bases, and 11 bases had no gene match. The germline gives CDR1 MNHEY, CDR2 SVGAGI. CDR3 in amino acids: CASSPVRDSRGYTF. CDR3 nucleotide sequence: TGTGCCAGCAGCCCGGTGAGGGACAGCCGTGGCTACACCTTC.

The genes are TRBV6-6 and TRBJ1-2; 7 positions agree with TRBD1. The germline V gene has CDR1 MNHNY and CDR2 SVGAGI (reference sequence). This CDR3 spans 14 amino acids. The V and J ends lost 10 bases and 5 bases, in that order; junction bases with no gene match: 13. In DNA form, the CDR3 reads TGTGCCACCGAGAAGGGACAGTGGTTTTATGGCTACACCTTC. Translation: CATEKGQWFYGYTF.

The chain recombines TRBV5-1 with TRBJ2-5; D is unresolved. Trimming removed 4 bases at V and 2 bases at J, with 3 bases between. Germline V gene sequence: CDR1 SGHRS, CDR2 YFSETQ. The CDR3 spans 11 residues. The CDR3 sequence: CASSRQETQYF. CDR3 nucleotide sequence: TGCGCCAGCAGCCGACAAGAGACCCAGTACTTC.

The J gene is TRBJ2-3, the V gene TRBV5-5, with D tentatively TRBD1 (6 bases). Germline CDR1 and CDR2: SGHKS and YYEKEE (reference sequence). V gave up 2 bases and J gave up 6 bases, with 19 bases separating them. The CDR3 is made up of 16 amino acids. CDR3 sequence (DNA): TGTGCCAGCAGCTTAGTCGGTCGAGGGGGAATGGATACGCAGTATTTT. This gives the protein CASSLVGRGGMDTQYF. The complete variable domain, with remaining parts taken from reference TRBV5-5 and TRBJ2-3, reads DAGVTQSPTHLIKTRGQQVTLRCSPISGHKSVSWYQQVLGQGPQFIFQYYEKEERGRGNFPDRFSARQFPNYSSELNVNALLLGDSALYLCASSLVGRGGMDTQYFGPGTRLTVL.

The chain joins TRBV5-6 to TRBJ2-1; the D call may be TRBD1 or TRBD2 (5 bases each). V lost 7 bases to trimming and J lost 9 bases, with 14 bases between them. Germline CDR1 and CDR2: SGHDT and YYEEEE. CDR3 length: 12 amino acids. CDR3 nucleotide sequence: TGTGCCAGCTTGAAGTTGGGGGTTGAGCAGTTCTTC. Translated: CASLKLGVEQFF. The entire variable domain, with the rest obtained from reference TRBV5-6 and TRBJ2-1, is as follows: DAGVTQSPTHLIKTRGQQVTLRCSPKSGHDTVSWYQQALGQGPQFIFQYYEEEERQRGNFPDRFSGHQFPNYSSELNVNALLLGDSALYLCASLKLGVEQFFGPGTRLTVL.

This chain joins TRBV7-9 and TRBJ1-6; 8 bases fit TRBD1. CDR3 size: 16 residues. Germline lookup yields CDR1 SEHNR and CDR2 FQNEAQ (reference sequence). Trimming took 4 bases from V and 3 from J; bases not matched to a gene: 5. For the CDR3, the DNA is TGTGCCAGCAGCTCCGGGACAGGCTTCTATAATTCACCCCTCCACTTT. Protein: CASSSGTGFYNSPLHF.

This clone was counted between two and nine times. V is TRBV7-9 and J is TRBJ1-2; no reliable D call. Germline V gene lookup returns CDR1 SEHNR and CDR2 FQNEAQ (reference sequence). The CDR3 loop spans 14 amino acids. V lost 1 base to trimming and J lost 1 base, with 7 bases between them. The CDR3 spells CASSLVPHNYGYTF. CDR3 coding DNA: TGTGCCAGCAGCTTAGTGCCTCATAACTATGGCTACACCTTC.

The chain recombines TRBV25-1 with TRBJ2-1, with D perhaps TRBD1 (5 bases). The V end was cut by 4 bases, the J end by 7 bases, with 17 bases between. CDR1 MGHDK and CDR2 SYGVNS come from the germline V gene. The CDR3 totals 15 residues. DNA for the CDR3: TGTGCCAGCAGTGCGGTGGTCAGGGCTCGAAATGAGCAGTTCTTC. Translated: CASSAVVRARNEQFF.

The chain uses TRBV6-5 and TRBJ2-1; D uncertain. This CDR3 spans 13 amino acids. The V end lost 2 bases, the J end lost 11 bases, and 13 bases lay between the germline ends. Germline CDR1 is MNHEY and CDR2 is SVGAGI. The CDR3 protein is CASSYPKTLKQFF. CDR3 in DNA: TGTGCCAGCAGTTACCCCAAGACTCTCAAGCAGTTCTTC.

V usage is TRBV7-6 and J usage is TRBJ2-7; perhaps D is TRBD1 or TRBD2 (5 bases each). This CDR3 is 16 amino acids long. V dropped 3 bases and J dropped 0 bases, with 15 bases sitting between them. Looked up from germline, CDR1 is SGHVS and CDR2 is FNYEAQ. For the CDR3, the DNA is TGTGCCAGCAGCTTCTTAGGAGGCAGGGACTCCTACGAGCAGTACTTC. Translating gives CASSFLGGRDSYEQYF.